This T cell receptor beta chain originates from a study of blood T cell repertoires in COVID-19. Study summary: COVID-19 samples from acute and convalescent phases originated in the United States, Italy and Spain. Nucleic acid was either cDNA or gDNA, and it came from T cells, B-cell-depleted T cells, or PBMCs.

In the original workflow: Amplified reference gene primers provided the basis for estimating nucleated cell counts. The table came from immunoSEQ multiplex PCR; TCRdb's copy has only in-frame clones and leaves some out. The DNA was the basis for D and trimming; V, J and clone size are from that table. The sample records 100,000 to 150,000 clones, around 76% being singletons. The CDR3 consists of 16 residues. Trimming removed 7 bases from V and 2 bases from J, with 19 bases in between. The germline gives CDR1 LNHDA, CDR2 SQIVND (reference sequence). Sequenced sample: peripheral blood. The receptor was derived from a man between 60 and 75 years old with acute or convalescent COVID-19. The rearrangement links TRBV19 to TRBJ2-3; a weak D match, TRBD1 (7 bases). CDR3 sequence reads: CASTVAAGGNTDTQYF. The CDR3 DNA reads as TGTGCCAGTACCGTAGCGGCAGGGGGGAACACAGATACGCAGTATTTT. The complete variable domain, with remaining parts taken from reference TRBV19 and TRBJ2-3, reads DGGITQSPKYLFRKEGQNVTLSCEQNLNHDAMYWYRQDPGQGLRLIYYSQIVNDFQKGDIAEGYSVSREKKESFPLTVTSAQKNPTAFYLCASTVAAGGNTDTQYFGPGTRLTVL.